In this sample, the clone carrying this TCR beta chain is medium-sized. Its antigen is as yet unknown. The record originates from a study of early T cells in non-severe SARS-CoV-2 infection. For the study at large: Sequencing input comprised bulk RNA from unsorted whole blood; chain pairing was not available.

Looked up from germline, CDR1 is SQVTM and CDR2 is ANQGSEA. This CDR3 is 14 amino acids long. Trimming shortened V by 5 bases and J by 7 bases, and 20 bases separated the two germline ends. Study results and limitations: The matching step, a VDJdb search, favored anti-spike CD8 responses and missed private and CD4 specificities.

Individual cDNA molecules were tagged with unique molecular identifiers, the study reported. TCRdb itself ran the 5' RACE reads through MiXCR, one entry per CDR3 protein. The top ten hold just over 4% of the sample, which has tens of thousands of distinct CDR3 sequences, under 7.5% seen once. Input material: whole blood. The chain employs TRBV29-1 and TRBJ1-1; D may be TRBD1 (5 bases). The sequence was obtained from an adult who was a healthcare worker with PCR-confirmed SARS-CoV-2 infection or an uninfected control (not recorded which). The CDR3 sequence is CSVTFGTEGNEAFF. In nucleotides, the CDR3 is TGCAGCGTTACCTTCGGGACGGAAGGAAATGAAGCTTTCTTT.